The rows below give T cell receptor beta chains drawn from one sample of a study of breast tumors, draining lymph nodes, adjacent tissues. TCRdb processed the multiplex PCR reads anew with MiXCR; each CDR3 protein has one entry. The sample has about 230,000 distinct CDR3 sequences, less than 40% seen once. Sequenced sample: axillary lymph node tissue. The receptors stem from a female donor with breast cancer. Some clones in this sample may be carry-over from other donors' samples. Both conserved end residues are part of each CDR3. The order of the fields is D gene, J gene, V gene, clone size, CDR3 DNA, CDR3 protein. D genes are given only for firm matches. Part of the rows lack a size; the others show once, few, many or a class for expanded clones.

d_call: .; j_call: TRBJ2-6; v_call: TRBV2; clone_size: .; cdr3_nt: TGTGCCGGCAGCAATCAGGGAGGAAGGGCCAACGTCCTGACTTTC; cdr3_aa: CAGSNQGGRANVLTF
d_call: .; j_call: TRBJ1-5; v_call: TRBV4-2; clone_size: many; cdr3_nt: TGTGCCAGCAGCCAAGATGGGCAGGGCAATCAGCCCCAGCATTTT; cdr3_aa: CASSQDGQGNQPQHF
d_call: TRBD2; j_call: TRBJ2-5; v_call: TRBV20-1; clone_size: many; cdr3_nt: TGCAGTGCTAGAGATTTTGGACTAGCGGGAGGGCAGGGCGAGACCCAGTACTTC; cdr3_aa: CSARDFGLAGGQGETQYF
d_call: .; j_call: TRBJ2-6; v_call: TRBV5-1; clone_size: many; cdr3_nt: TGCGCCAGCAGCTTCTCCGGGATCACAAACGTCCTGACTTTC; cdr3_aa: CASSFSGITNVLTF
d_call: TRBD2; j_call: TRBJ2-1; v_call: TRBV15; clone_size: many; cdr3_nt: TGTGCCACCAGCAGGGCCCCGGGGAGCGGGAGTCGCAGTGAGCAGTTCTTC; cdr3_aa: CATSRAPGSGSRSEQFF
d_call: .; j_call: TRBJ1-1; v_call: TRBV18; clone_size: few; cdr3_nt: TGTGCCAGCTCACCCACCCTGGACACTGAAGCTTTCTTT; cdr3_aa: CASSPTLDTEAFF
d_call: .; j_call: TRBJ2-1; v_call: TRBV7-6; clone_size: many; cdr3_nt: TGTGCCAGCAGCTTAAACGTACGGAGACCTCACAATGAGCAGTTCTTC; cdr3_aa: CASSLNVRRPHNEQFF
d_call: .; j_call: TRBJ2-1; v_call: TRBV15; clone_size: .; cdr3_nt: TGTGCCACCAGCAGAGATTCGGCTGGGCGGTTCTTC; cdr3_aa: CATSRDSAGRFF
d_call: .; j_call: TRBJ1-1; v_call: TRBV5-1; clone_size: few; cdr3_nt: TGCGCCAGCAGCTTGGGGCAGAGGTACACTGAAGCTTTCTTT; cdr3_aa: CASSLGQRYTEAFF
d_call: .; j_call: TRBJ1-4; v_call: TRBV15; clone_size: .; cdr3_nt: TGTGCCACCAGCAGATCAGGCGGGAGCAGTTGGGAAAAACTGTTTTTT; cdr3_aa: CATSRSGGSSWEKLFF
d_call: .; j_call: TRBJ1-2; v_call: TRBV7-3; clone_size: many; cdr3_nt: TGTGCCAGCAGCTTAACGCCCCCGGGGAGAGAGGACTATGGCTACACCTTC; cdr3_aa: CASSLTPPGREDYGYTF
d_call: .; j_call: TRBJ2-1; v_call: TRBV29-1; clone_size: many; cdr3_nt: TGCAGCGTTGGAACCCAGTTGAATGAGCAGTTCTTC; cdr3_aa: CSVGTQLNEQFF
d_call: .; j_call: TRBJ2-7; v_call: TRBV27; clone_size: many; cdr3_nt: TGTGCCAGCAGCGCGACTAGCTCCTACGAGCAGTACTTC; cdr3_aa: CASSATSSYEQYF
d_call: .; j_call: TRBJ2-1; v_call: TRBV18; clone_size: .; cdr3_nt: TGTGCCAGCTCACCCAGGAATTACAATGAGCAGTTCTTC; cdr3_aa: CASSPRNYNEQFF
d_call: .; j_call: TRBJ1-1; v_call: TRBV11-2; clone_size: once; cdr3_nt: TGTGCCAGCAGCTTTAGGACAGAGGGCACTGAAGCTTTCTTT; cdr3_aa: CASSFRTEGTEAFF
d_call: TRBD2; j_call: TRBJ2-3; v_call: TRBV29-1; clone_size: many; cdr3_nt: TGCAGCGTTGACTATCCTCCGCCGGGCGGGAGAACAGATACGCAGTATTTT; cdr3_aa: CSVDYPPPGGRTDTQYF
d_call: TRBD1; j_call: TRBJ2-1; v_call: TRBV20-1; clone_size: .; cdr3_nt: TGCAGTGCTCAGGGACAGGGTGGATCCTACAATGAGCAGTTCTTC; cdr3_aa: CSAQGQGGSYNEQFF
d_call: TRBD2; j_call: TRBJ2-7; v_call: TRBV12-3/TRBV12-4; clone_size: .; cdr3_nt: TGTGCCAGCAGTCCCGCGGGAGGGGGCTACGAGCAGTACTTC; cdr3_aa: CASSPAGGGYEQYF
d_call: .; j_call: TRBJ1-3; v_call: TRBV5-5; clone_size: many; cdr3_nt: TGTGCCAGCAGCTACGGACCAGGGGCGAACACCATATATTTT; cdr3_aa: CASSYGPGANTIYF
d_call: TRBD1; j_call: TRBJ1-1; v_call: TRBV29-1; clone_size: few; cdr3_nt: TGCAGCGTTGCGTTTGGTGTTTCAGGGGGCGATGAAGCTTTCTTT; cdr3_aa: CSVAFGVSGGDEAFF
d_call: .; j_call: TRBJ2-7; v_call: TRBV7-2; clone_size: many; cdr3_nt: TGTGCCAGCAGGCTCGGACAGCCCTACGAGCAGTACTTC; cdr3_aa: CASRLGQPYEQYF
d_call: .; j_call: TRBJ2-5; v_call: TRBV18; clone_size: many; cdr3_nt: TGTGCCAGCTCACCAGACAGTTCAACGGGGGAGACCCAGTACTTC; cdr3_aa: CASSPDSSTGETQYF
d_call: TRBD2; j_call: TRBJ2-3; v_call: TRBV29-1; clone_size: .; cdr3_nt: TGCAGCGTTGAAGATGGCCTAGCGGGTACGCAGTATTTT; cdr3_aa: CSVEDGLAGTQYF
d_call: TRBD2; j_call: TRBJ2-2; v_call: TRBV11-2; clone_size: many; cdr3_nt: TGTGCCAGCAGCCCGGGTCTAGCGGCCGGGACCGGGGAGCTGTTTTTT; cdr3_aa: CASSPGLAAGTGELFF
d_call: .; j_call: TRBJ2-1; v_call: TRBV5-6; clone_size: many; cdr3_nt: TGTGCCAGCAGCTTGGGAGGCAGGGGAGTCGGGGAGTTCTTC; cdr3_aa: CASSLGGRGVGEFF
d_call: .; j_call: TRBJ2-5; v_call: TRBV5-8; clone_size: many; cdr3_nt: TGTGCCAGCAGCTTGGGGTCTGTCAGACAAGAGACCCAGTACTTC; cdr3_aa: CASSLGSVRQETQYF
d_call: TRBD1; j_call: TRBJ1-4; v_call: TRBV28; clone_size: many; cdr3_nt: TGTGCCAGCTTAGAAGGGGGCTATGAAAAACTGTTTTTT; cdr3_aa: CASLEGGYEKLFF
d_call: TRBD2; j_call: TRBJ2-5; v_call: TRBV6-5; clone_size: many; cdr3_nt: TGTGCCAGCAAGGTGCGGGAGGTACGCGAGACCCAGTACTTC; cdr3_aa: CASKVREVRETQYF
d_call: .; j_call: TRBJ2-2; v_call: TRBV12-3/TRBV12-4; clone_size: few; cdr3_nt: TGTGCCAGCAGTTTCGGGGGCACCGGGGAGCTGTTTTTT; cdr3_aa: CASSFGGTGELFF
d_call: .; j_call: TRBJ2-7; v_call: TRBV18; clone_size: many; cdr3_nt: TGTGCCAGCTCAGCGAGGGACGAGCAGTACTTC; cdr3_aa: CASSARDEQYF
d_call: TRBD1; j_call: TRBJ1-1; v_call: TRBV10-3; clone_size: .; cdr3_nt: TGTGCCACCTACACAGGGGCCGCTGAAGCTTTCTTT; cdr3_aa: CATYTGAAEAFF
d_call: TRBD2; j_call: TRBJ2-6; v_call: TRBV7-3; clone_size: .; cdr3_nt: TGTGCCAGCAACCCGGGGGGAGGCGCCAACGTCCCGACTTTC; cdr3_aa: CASNPGGGANVPTF
d_call: .; j_call: TRBJ2-7; v_call: TRBV11-2; clone_size: many; cdr3_nt: TGTGCCAGCAGCTGGGACAATTACTACGAGCAGTACTTC; cdr3_aa: CASSWDNYYEQYF
d_call: .; j_call: TRBJ2-4; v_call: TRBV9; clone_size: few; cdr3_nt: TGTGCCAGCAGCGGCGGGACTGCCAAAAACATTCAGTACTTC; cdr3_aa: CASSGGTAKNIQYF
d_call: TRBD2; j_call: TRBJ2-7; v_call: TRBV27; clone_size: few; cdr3_nt: TGTGCCAGCAGTTCACTCCTAGCGGGAGGGCCCTTATACGAGCAGTACTTC; cdr3_aa: CASSSLLAGGPLYEQYF
d_call: TRBD2; j_call: TRBJ2-1; v_call: TRBV9; clone_size: few; cdr3_nt: TGTGCCAGCAGCCTAGCGGGAGAGTCGAGATCCTACAATGAGCAGTTCTTC; cdr3_aa: CASSLAGESRSYNEQFF
d_call: .; j_call: TRBJ1-4; v_call: TRBV19; clone_size: many; cdr3_nt: TGTGCCAGTAGTCTGCGGGGGCGGGATGAAAAACTGTTTTTT; cdr3_aa: CASSLRGRDEKLFF
d_call: .; j_call: TRBJ2-1; v_call: TRBV5-1; clone_size: many; cdr3_nt: TGTGCCAGCAGCTTATCCGGCAATGAGCAGTTCTTC; cdr3_aa: CASSLSGNEQFF
d_call: TRBD2; j_call: TRBJ2-3; v_call: TRBV20-1; clone_size: many; cdr3_nt: TGCAGTGCTAGATGGCGGGGGACAGATACGCAGTATTTT; cdr3_aa: CSARWRGTDTQYF
d_call: TRBD2; j_call: TRBJ2-1; v_call: TRBV24-1; clone_size: many; cdr3_nt: TGTGCCACCAGTGACCTTCGGACTAGCGGGAACACCTACAATGAGCAGTTCTTC; cdr3_aa: CATSDLRTSGNTYNEQFF
d_call: TRBD2; j_call: TRBJ2-7; v_call: TRBV6-6; clone_size: many; cdr3_nt: TGTGCCAGCAGTTACCCCGGGACTAGCGCAACCTACGAGCAGTACTTC; cdr3_aa: CASSYPGTSATYEQYF
d_call: .; j_call: TRBJ2-7; v_call: TRBV20-1; clone_size: many; cdr3_nt: TGCAGTGCTATCCAGGCCTACGAGCAGTACTTC; cdr3_aa: CSAIQAYEQYF
d_call: .; j_call: TRBJ2-3; v_call: TRBV28; clone_size: .; cdr3_nt: TGTGCCAGCGGTGACCCGGGGATCCTCGCCACAGATACGCAGTATTTT; cdr3_aa: CASGDPGILATDTQYF
d_call: .; j_call: TRBJ1-4; v_call: TRBV19; clone_size: .; cdr3_nt: TGTGCCAGTAGTCCCGGGGGCAGGGATGGACCAAAGACAACTAATGAAAAACTGTTTTTT; cdr3_aa: CASSPGGRDGPKTTNEKLFF
d_call: .; j_call: TRBJ2-7; v_call: TRBV9; clone_size: many; cdr3_nt: TGTGCCAGCAGCGTAGAGAGGGACCCTACCTACGAGCAGTACTTC; cdr3_aa: CASSVERDPTYEQYF
d_call: TRBD1; j_call: TRBJ1-1; v_call: TRBV3-1; clone_size: .; cdr3_nt: TGTGCCAGCAGCCCACTTTTCCCGAGGGACAGGGCGAACACTGAAGCTTTCTTT; cdr3_aa: CASSPLFPRDRANTEAFF
d_call: .; j_call: TRBJ1-6; v_call: TRBV28; clone_size: many; cdr3_nt: TGTGCCAGCAGTCCAGGGTATAATTCACCCCTCCACTTT; cdr3_aa: CASSPGYNSPLHF
d_call: TRBD2; j_call: TRBJ2-7; v_call: TRBV4-1; clone_size: many; cdr3_nt: TGCGCCAGCAGCCAAGTCGGGACTAGCGGGGGTCCCTACGAGCAGTACTTC; cdr3_aa: CASSQVGTSGGPYEQYF